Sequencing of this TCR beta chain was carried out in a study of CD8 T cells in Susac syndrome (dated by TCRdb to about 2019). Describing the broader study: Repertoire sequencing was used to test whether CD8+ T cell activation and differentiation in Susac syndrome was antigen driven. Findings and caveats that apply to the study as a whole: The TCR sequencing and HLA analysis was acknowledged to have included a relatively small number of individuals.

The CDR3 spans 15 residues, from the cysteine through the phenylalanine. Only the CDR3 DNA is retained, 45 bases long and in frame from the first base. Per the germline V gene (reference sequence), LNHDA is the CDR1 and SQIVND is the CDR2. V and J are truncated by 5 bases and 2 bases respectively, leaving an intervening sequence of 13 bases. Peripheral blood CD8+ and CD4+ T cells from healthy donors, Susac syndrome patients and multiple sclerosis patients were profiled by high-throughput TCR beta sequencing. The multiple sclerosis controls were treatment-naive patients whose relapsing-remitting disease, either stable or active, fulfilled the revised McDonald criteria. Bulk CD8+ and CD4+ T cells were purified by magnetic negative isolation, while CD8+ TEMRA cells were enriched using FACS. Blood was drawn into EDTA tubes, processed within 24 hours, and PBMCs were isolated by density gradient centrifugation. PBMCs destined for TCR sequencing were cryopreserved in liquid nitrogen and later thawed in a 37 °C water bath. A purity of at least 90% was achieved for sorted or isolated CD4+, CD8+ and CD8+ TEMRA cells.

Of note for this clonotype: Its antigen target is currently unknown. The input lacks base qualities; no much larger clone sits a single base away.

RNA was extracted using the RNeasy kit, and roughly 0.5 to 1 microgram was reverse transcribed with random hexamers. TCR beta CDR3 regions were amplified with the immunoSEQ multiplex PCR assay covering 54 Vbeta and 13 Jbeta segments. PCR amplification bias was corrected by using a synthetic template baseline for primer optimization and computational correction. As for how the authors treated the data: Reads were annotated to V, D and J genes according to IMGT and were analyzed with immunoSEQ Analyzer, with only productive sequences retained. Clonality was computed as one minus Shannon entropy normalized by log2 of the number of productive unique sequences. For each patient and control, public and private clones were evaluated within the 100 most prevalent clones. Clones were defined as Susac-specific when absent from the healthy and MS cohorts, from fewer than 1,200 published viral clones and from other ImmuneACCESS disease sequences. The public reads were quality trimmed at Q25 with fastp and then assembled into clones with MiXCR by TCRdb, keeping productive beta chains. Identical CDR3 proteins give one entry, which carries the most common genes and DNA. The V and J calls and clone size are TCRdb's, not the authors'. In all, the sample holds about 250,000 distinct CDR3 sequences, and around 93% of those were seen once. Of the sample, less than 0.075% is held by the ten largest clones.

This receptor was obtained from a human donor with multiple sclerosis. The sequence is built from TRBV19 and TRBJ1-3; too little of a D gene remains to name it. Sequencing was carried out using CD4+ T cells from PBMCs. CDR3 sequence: CASSPWSPPGNTIYF. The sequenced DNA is TGTGCCAGTAGTCCCTGGTCCCCTCCTGGAAACACCATATATTTT.